The 29 T cell receptor beta chains below were found in one sample sequenced in a study of blood T cell repertoires in COVID-19. Assay: immunoSEQ multiplex PCR; the TCRdb copy retains only in-frame clones and omits some. The sample lists 360,000 or so clones; about nine tenths were seen once. Sequenced: PBMCs or T cells enriched from blood (not recorded which). The receptors shown here come from a woman in her twenties or thirties who had recovered from COVID-19.

CDR3 in amino acids: CASSLYGPGEAFF. The CDR3 DNA reads as TGTGCCAGCAGCTTATACGGACCGGGAGAAGCTTTCTTT. The rearrangement links TRBV7-2 to TRBJ1-1; D is undetermined. V lost 2 bases and J lost 8, with 12 bases in between. Germline loops: CDR1 SGHTA, CDR2 FQGNSA. This CDR3 has 13 residues.

This chain connects TRBV27 to TRBJ2-2, with 10 bases lining up with TRBD2. V shed 8 bases and J 1 base; nucleotides not matched to a gene: 10. This CDR3 is built from 17 residues. From germline, CDR1 is MNHEY and CDR2 SMNVEV (reference sequence). The DNA of the CDR3 is TGTGCCAGCCGACCCCTAGCGGGGGTAGTGAACACCGGGGAGCTGTTTTTT. Translating it yields CASRPLAGVVNTGELFF.

The V call is TRBV3-1 (or the pseudogene TRBV3-2), the J call TRBJ2-2; TRBD1 matches 9 bases. The CDR3 has 21 residues. V was clipped by 5 bases and J by 3 bases; unmatched bases: 22. Germline V gives CDR1 LGHDT, CDR2 YNNKEL (reference sequence). The CDR3 spells CASSTRSFGFTGGADTGELFF. The CDR3 region has the DNA TGTGCCAGCAGCACCCGATCCTTCGGCTTTACAGGGGGCGCCGACACCGGGGAGCTGTTTTTT.

This clone was recorded once. V usage is TRBV24-1 and J usage is TRBJ1-3, with 11 bases aligning to TRBD1. The CDR3 is 18 amino acids. Germline CDR1 and CDR2: KGHDR and SFDVKD. Germline trimming cut 4 bases from V and 3 bases from J; bases unmatched to any gene: 10. The CDR3 sequence: CATSDRYTDRGHGNTIYF. CDR3 coding DNA: TGTGCCACCAGTGACCGCTACACGGACAGGGGGCATGGAAACACCATATATTTT.

This chain uses TRBV7-3 with TRBJ2-7; D perhaps matches TRBD2 (5 bases). Germline-derived CDR1 and CDR2 are SGHTA and FQGTGA. Deletions cut 0 bases from V and 5 bases from J, with 5 bases between. The CDR3 covers 12 residues. In DNA form, the CDR3 reads TGTGCCAGCAGCTTAACCGGGGACGAGCAGTACTTC. This codes for CASSLTGDEQYF.

This sequence joins TRBV7-8 and TRBJ2-6, with 10 bases identical to TRBD1. The germline V gene encodes CDR1 SGHVS and CDR2 FQNEAQ. Losses at the gene ends were 8 bases for V and 1 base for J; bases not matched to a gene: 5. The length of the CDR3 is 16 residues. The CDR3 is CASGGDRGSGANVLTF. As DNA, the CDR3 is TGTGCCAGCGGTGGGGACAGGGGATCTGGGGCCAACGTCCTGACTTTC.

The CDR3 spells CASSLAGSGGGYTF. Here the CDR3 DNA reads TGTGCCAGCAGTTTAGCAGGCTCTGGAGGTGGCTACACCTTC. This chain links TRBV28 with TRBJ1-2; no clear D gene. With 2 bases removed from V and 7 bases from J, the gap between germline ends came to 14 bases. The CDR3 is 14 amino acids. The V gene's germline CDR1 is MDHEN and CDR2 SYDVKM.

This clone was seen once. This chain joins TRBV24-1 and TRBJ1-5, with 7 bases that match TRBD1. Germline values: CDR1 KGHDR, CDR2 SFDVKD. The CDR3 has 14 amino acids. Trimming cost V 9 bases and J 2 bases; bases outside gene matches: 6. The DNA for the CDR3 is TGTGCCACCCCGACAGGGTGGGGCAATCAGCCCCAGCATTTT. This codes for CATPTGWGNQPQHF.

The chain employs TRBV2 and TRBJ1-6; 7 bases line up with TRBD1. The CDR3 spans 15 residues. CDR1 is SNHLY and CDR2 is FYNNEI in the germline V gene. V dropped 7 bases and J dropped 9; count of bases not matched to a gene: 12. This chain's CDR3 is CASTKPTGLVSPLHF. DNA for the CDR3: TGTGCCAGCACCAAGCCGACAGGGTTGGTTTCACCCCTCCACTTT.

This clone appeared a few times. The chain has TRBV19 and TRBJ2-7; 7 positions match TRBD1. The germline gives CDR1 LNHDA, CDR2 SQIVND (reference sequence). With V trimmed by 6 bases and J by 2 bases, 7 bases remained unmatched. The CDR3 is 14 amino acids. The CDR3 region has the DNA TGTGCCAGTAGACCACGGCAGGGGGCCTACGAGCAGTACTTC. Translating it yields CASRPRQGAYEQYF.

The count of this clone is one. The chain combines TRBV5-1 with TRBJ2-7, with D perhaps matching TRBD1 (5 bases). This CDR3 is 14 amino acids long. The V end lost 0 bases, the J end lost 6 bases, and 13 bases lay between the germline ends. CDR1 SGHRS and CDR2 YFSETQ come from the germline V gene. The CDR3 DNA sequence: TGCGCCAGCAGCTTGGCCTTTATGGGGCGCGAGCAGTACTTC. It yields the protein CASSLAFMGREQYF.

J is TRBJ1-5 and V is TRBV19; 10 bases line up with TRBD1. The CDR3 covers 15 residues. J lost 6 bases, V lost 11 bases, and 13 bases had no gene match. The germline gives CDR1 LNHDA, CDR2 SQIVND (reference sequence). This CDR3 reads CASVGDRGLGQPQHF. For the CDR3, the DNA is TGTGCCTCAGTAGGGGACAGGGGATTGGGTCAGCCCCAGCATTTT.

The chain employs TRBV27 and TRBJ2-7; TRBD1 agrees at 9 bases. The length of the CDR3 is 14 residues. V lost 8 bases and J lost 3; bases outside the gene matches: 8. Per the germline V gene, CDR1 is MNHEY and CDR2 is SMNVEV (reference sequence). The CDR3 region has the DNA TGTGCCAGCTTTAGTGGGACAGGGCTCTACGAGCAGTACTTC. This gives the protein CASFSGTGLYEQYF.

This chain uses TRBV7-8 with TRBJ1-5, with 9 nucleotides matching TRBD1. The ends lost 5 bases at V and 5 bases at J; junction bases unmatched: 4. Per the germline V gene, CDR1 is SGHVS and CDR2 is FQNEAQ. This CDR3 spans 14 amino acids. This chain's CDR3 is CASSLRTGDQPQHF. DNA for the CDR3: TGTGCCAGCAGCCTACGGACAGGGGATCAGCCCCAGCATTTT.

The chain recombines TRBV29-1 with TRBJ1-1; perhaps TRBD1 as D (5 bases). CDR3 size: 13 residues. V was clipped by 3 bases and J by 4 bases, with 12 bases between them. CDR1 and CDR2 (germline): SQVTM, ANQGSEA. The CDR3 is CSVDGGLGTEAFF. The CDR3 coding sequence is TGCAGCGTTGATGGGGGACTGGGCACTGAAGCTTTCTTT.

This chain joins TRBV5-1 and TRBJ1-1; D not certain. V gave up 4 bases and J gave up 1 base, with 14 bases separating them. CDR3 length: 15 residues. Looked up from germline, CDR1 is SGHRS and CDR2 is YFSETQ. CDR3 protein: CASSRSPTRNTEAFF. The CDR3 DNA reads as TGCGCCAGCAGCCGGAGCCCGACCAGGAACACTGAAGCTTTCTTT.

This chain uses TRBV6-2 or TRBV6-3 with TRBJ2-7; D is undetermined. The CDR3 sequence is 14 residues long. Trimming took 5 bases from V and 0 from J, leaving 11 bases between them. The germline gives CDR1 MNHEY, CDR2 SVGEGT. This CDR3 reads CASSQQLSSYEQYF. The CDR3 nucleotides are TGTGCCAGCAGTCAACAGTTGAGCTCCTACGAGCAGTACTTC.

The rearrangement joins TRBV9 to TRBJ1-4; D not certain. The germline V gene has CDR1 SGDLS and CDR2 YYNGEE. V was trimmed by 1 base and J by 1 base, leaving 11 bases between them. The CDR3 runs 16 residues. The CDR3 sequence: CASSVSPTLTNEKLFF. DNA for the CDR3: TGTGCCAGCAGCGTATCACCCACTCTAACTAATGAAAAACTGTTTTTT.

Regarding this clone: The sample holds other DNA sequences that translate to the same CDR3. The chain joins TRBV6-5 to TRBJ2-7; weak D call: TRBD1 (5 bases). V lost 5 bases and J 2 bases, leaving 10 bases between the germline ends. The CDR3 is 13 amino acids. Per germline, CDR1 MNHEY and CDR2 SVGAGI. The CDR3 reads CASSLQGTYEQYF. The CDR3 region has the DNA TGTGCCAGCAGTCTTCAGGGCACCTACGAGCAGTACTTC.

The rearrangement links TRBV10-3 to TRBJ1-1; 9 bases fit TRBD1. Germline V CDR1 and CDR2: ENHRY, SYGVKD. The CDR3 loop spans 17 amino acids. Unmatched junction bases numbered 11, after V lost 6 bases and J lost 0 bases. In DNA form, the CDR3 reads TGTGCCATCAGAGTAAAAGGACAGGGGCCTATGAACACTGAAGCTTTCTTT. Its protein is CAIRVKGQGPMNTEAFF.

The chain is built from TRBV6-5 and TRBJ2-1; TRBD2 might be the D (6 bases). Trimming cost V 5 bases and J 9 bases, with 20 bases left between them. Germline V gene data show CDR1 as MNHEY and CDR2 as SVGAGI. The CDR3 is 15 amino acids. For the CDR3, the DNA is TGTGCCAGCAGTACCCGAGGAGGGCATACGGGTGAGCAGTTCTTC. Its protein product is CASSTRGGHTGEQFF.

This clone is a singleton in its sample. The chain couples TRBV7-9 to TRBJ2-5; 14 nucleotides line up with TRBD2. V was pared by 6 bases and J by 3 bases, with 12 bases of the junction left unmatched. Germline values: CDR1 SEHNR, CDR2 FQNEAQ (reference sequence). The CDR3 contains 18 residues. The CDR3 DNA reads as TGTGCCAGCAGATCCTCGACTAGCGGGAGGGGAGGGAAAGAGACCCAGTACTTC. Protein: CASRSSTSGRGGKETQYF. Drawing the rest from reference TRBV7-9 and TRBJ2-5, the complete variable domain is DTGVSQNPRHKITKRGQNVTFRCDPISEHNRLYWYRQTLGQGPEFLTYFQNEAQLEKSRLLSDRFSAERPKGSFSTLEIQRTEQGDSAMYLCASRSSTSGRGGKETQYFGPGTRLLVL.

The genes are TRBV3-1 (or the pseudogene TRBV3-2) and TRBJ2-2; a possible D gene is TRBD1 (6 bases). CDR1 is LGHDT and CDR2 is YNNKEL in the germline V gene (reference sequence). Trimming left V 0 bases short and J 1 base short, with 21 bases between. The CDR3 is 20 amino acids. The CDR3 DNA sequence: TGTGCCAGCAGCCAAGATCGAGGTGTCTGGGGACAAAAGAACACCGGGGAGCTGTTTTTT. Its translation is CASSQDRGVWGQKNTGELFF.

V and J are TRBV12-3 or TRBV12-4 and TRBJ1-1; no firm D call. The CDR3 consists of 13 residues. With 3 bases removed from V and 5 bases from J, the gap between germline ends came to 10 bases. The CDR3 protein is CASSFGMGTEAFF. As DNA, the CDR3 is TGTGCCAGCAGTTTCGGGATGGGAACTGAAGCTTTCTTT.

The rearrangement uses TRBV7-8 and TRBJ1-6; D is unclear. The ends were cut back, 4 bases at V and 5 bases at J, with 12 bases in the middle. The CDR3 has 15 amino acids. Germline V gene sequence: CDR1 SGHVS, CDR2 FQNEAQ. CDR3 residues: CASSSRGANNSPLHF. CDR3 nucleotide sequence: TGTGCCAGCAGCTCTCGGGGAGCTAATAATTCACCCCTCCACTTT.

V usage is TRBV2 and J usage is TRBJ1-6, with D perhaps TRBD1 (6 bases). The CDR3 runs 14 residues. Germline values: CDR1 SNHLY, CDR2 FYNNEI. V was trimmed by 5 bases and J by 10 bases, leaving 15 bases between them. DNA of the CDR3: TGTGCCAGCAGTCTACACAGGGTTGGCTCACCCCTCCACTTT. Protein sequence: CASSLHRVGSPLHF.

The chain combines TRBV5-1 with TRBJ2-1; 13 positions agree with TRBD2. Germline trimming cut 0 bases from V and 10 bases from J; bases unmatched to any gene: 7. Germline V gene data show CDR1 as SGHRS and CDR2 as YFSETQ. The CDR3 has 16 amino acids. CDR3 residues: CASSLDGTSGIREQFF. DNA for the CDR3: TGCGCCAGCAGCTTGGATGGGACTAGCGGGATAAGAGAGCAGTTCTTC.

In nucleotides, the CDR3 is TGTGCCAGCAGCGCCTTGGACAGGACTATGTATGGCTACACCTTC. Encoded protein: CASSALDRTMYGYTF. The V and J genes are TRBV9 and TRBJ1-2; 7 positions match TRBD1. Germline assignment: CDR1 SGDLS and CDR2 YYNGEE. There are 15 residues in the CDR3. J was trimmed by 5 bases and V by 3 bases; bases with no gene match: 10.

This clone came up once. V usage is TRBV7-8 and J usage is TRBJ1-1; TRBD1 might be the D (5 bases). This CDR3 is 15 amino acids long. V lost 7 bases and J 1 base, leaving 16 bases between the germline ends. The germline gives CDR1 SGHVS, CDR2 FQNEAQ. This CDR3 is CASKGVGTPNTEAFF. The CDR3 DNA sequence: TGTGCCAGCAAAGGGGTGGGCACACCGAACACTGAAGCTTTCTTT.